This TCR beta chain was obtained from a study of T-cell reconstitution after alpha-beta-depleted transplantation in children. Study results and caveats: Alpha-beta T cells present about two months after transplant were reported to originate from several hundred expanded graft clones. T cells produced anew were the main source of T-cell counts and diversity one year after transplant. Several patients had high TCRbeta diversity at day 60; it came from surviving recipient T cells and thymic progenitors.

Construction of the TCRbeta library involved unique molecular identifiers. TCRdb fed the PCR reads into MiXCR, producing one record per CDR3 protein. The table includes approximately 190,000 distinct CDR3 sequences, roughly 8.1% detected once. This clonotype was seen repeatedly, ten times or more. Antigen specificity is unknown. The ends were cut back, 1 base at V and 3 bases at J, with 9 bases in the middle. The CDR3 sequence is 14 residues long. The germline V gene encodes CDR1 LGHNA and CDR2 YSLEER. The chain joins TRBV4-3 to TRBJ2-5; D not resolved. Sequencing used PBMCs, mostly from graft donor cells, obtained 360 days after TCRalphabeta/CD19-depleted stem cell transplant. This sequence was found in a male patient between 2 and 15 years old who had a stem cell transplant for acute myeloid leukemia, so the T cells may come from the graft donor. The CDR3 protein is CASSQGIAKETQYF. The CDR3 coding sequence is TGCGCCAGCAGCCAAGGAATCGCTAAAGAGACCCAGTACTTC.